One sample yielded the 30 T cell receptor beta chains listed below, sequenced in a study of CD4 T cell repertoires in COVID-19. Only in-frame clones appear in the TCRdb table, and some are missing; sequencing was by immunoSEQ multiplex PCR. Altogether 20,000 to 25,000 clones are present, around nine tenths being singletons, with the ten largest covering about 0.5%. The memory T cells were sequenced right after ex vivo isolation, without culture. The source was central memory CD4+ T cells from blood, collected before the COVID-19 pandemic. The receptors stem from a human donor who had COVID-19.

The chain carries TRBV6-5 and TRBJ1-1, with TRBD1 identical over 7 bases. With 6 bases clipped from V and 7 bases from J, the junction kept 11 bases outside the gene matches. Germline V CDR1 and CDR2: MNHEY, SVGAGI. The CDR3 is made up of 14 amino acids. The DNA of the CDR3 is TGTGCCAGCAGCAGAACAGGGGAGGAGGGTGAAGCTTTCTTT. This encodes CASSRTGEEGEAFF.

The genes are TRBV19 and TRBJ1-1; 7 bases are shared with TRBD1. The CDR3 totals 15 residues. CDR1 LNHDA and CDR2 SQIVND come from the germline V gene (reference sequence). V was pared by 11 bases and J by 0 bases, with 12 bases of the junction left unmatched. The DNA of the CDR3 is TGTGCCTCGTTGCTCGGGACAGCCCTGAACACTGAAGCTTTCTTT. Amino acid sequence: CASLLGTALNTEAFF.

This rearrangement joins TRBV4-2 to TRBJ2-5, with 7 nucleotides matching TRBD2. The DNA end lines up better with TRBJ2-7; the J call may be wrong. Per germline, CDR1 LGHNA and CDR2 YNFKEQ. The CDR3 has 16 residues. The DNA of the CDR3 is TGTGCCAGCAGCCAAGGAGGAGCTAGCGGAGCCTACGAGCAGTACTTC. Encoded protein: CASSQGGASGAYEQYF.

This clone was counted between two and nine times. V usage is TRBV7-8 and J usage is TRBJ1-5, with no clear D. Germline V lookup: CDR1 SGHVS, CDR2 FQNEAQ. Between the trimmed V and J ends, which lost 5 bases and 9 bases, there was a span of 11 bases. The CDR3 contains 12 residues. CDR3 bases: TGTGCCAGCAGCGCCCTCGAGGGGCCCCAGCATTTT. It specifies CASSALEGPQHF.

In this sample, this clone turned up once. This chain connects TRBV6-1 to TRBJ2-3; 10 nucleotides match TRBD1. CDR1 MNHNS and CDR2 SASEGT come from the germline V gene. CDR3 size: 14 residues. V lost 7 bases, J lost 3 bases, and 4 bases stayed unmatched. The CDR3 reads CASTPGQGTDTQYF. The CDR3 DNA reads TGTGCCAGCACCCCGGGACAGGGGACAGATACGCAGTATTTT.

The chain is built from TRBV7-7 and TRBJ2-2, with D possibly being TRBD1 (7 bases). Germline values: CDR1 SSHAT, CDR2 FNYEAQ (reference sequence). With 8 bases removed from V and 6 bases from J, the gap between germline ends came to 16 bases. This CDR3 has 14 amino acids. The CDR3 here is CASAEQGGSGELFF. The DNA for the CDR3 is TGTGCCAGCGCGGAGCAGGGGGGTTCCGGGGAGCTGTTTTTT.

V is TRBV11-2 and J is TRBJ2-2, with TRBD2 matching 12 bases. The trim removed 5 bases at V and 1 base at J, leaving 2 bases unmatched. This CDR3 comprises 16 residues. Per germline, CDR1 SGHAT and CDR2 FQNNGV. In DNA form, the CDR3 reads TGTGCCAGCAGCCGGACTAGCGGGGTGAACACCGGGGAGCTGTTTTTT. Translation: CASSRTSGVNTGELFF.

The chain carries TRBV18 and TRBJ1-4; 7 positions agree with TRBD1. Trimming took 4 bases from V and 6 from J; bases not matched to a gene: 5. The CDR3 contains 14 residues. Germline assignment: CDR1 KGHSH and CDR2 LQKENI. The CDR3 DNA reads TGTGCCAGCTCACAGGGGGCAGGTGATGAAAAACTGTTTTTT. Protein product: CASSQGAGDEKLFF.

The V and J genes are TRBV5-6 and TRBJ1-1; D gene ambiguous. Germline-derived CDR1 and CDR2 are SGHDT and YYEEEE. This CDR3 comprises 16 residues. Between the trimmed V and J ends, which lost 2 bases and 3 bases, there was a span of 17 bases. CDR3 protein: CASSFAAGIQDTEAFF. The CDR3 DNA reads as TGTGCCAGCAGCTTCGCCGCCGGGATACAAGACACTGAAGCTTTCTTT.

The chain recombines TRBV6-5 with TRBJ1-2, with TRBD1 matching over 7 bases. V shed 6 bases, J shed 4 bases, and the junction held 11 bases outside the gene matches. This CDR3 is built from 15 residues. Germline assignment: CDR1 MNHEY and CDR2 SVGAGI. DNA for the CDR3: TGTGCCAGCAGGACACAAAGACAGGGCTTCTATGGCTACACCTTC. This translates into CASRTQRQGFYGYTF.

About this clone itself: The sample carries other DNA sequences with the same CDR3. The chain combines TRBV6-5 with TRBJ1-6; D not certain. Germline V lookup: CDR1 MNHEY, CDR2 SVGAGI. The CDR3 spans 12 residues. The V end was cut by 2 bases, the J end by 9 bases, with 5 bases between. CDR3 residues: CASSYIGSPLHF. CDR3 nucleotides: TGTGCCAGCAGTTACATCGGTTCACCCCTCCACTTT.

The CDR3 region is CASSPLFSNQPQHF. Here the CDR3 DNA reads TGTGCCAGCTCACCTCTGTTCTCTAATCAGCCCCAGCATTTT. V and J are TRBV18 and TRBJ1-5; no definite D call. There are 14 residues in the CDR3. Germline V gene sequence: CDR1 KGHSH, CDR2 LQKENI. Trimming removed 3 bases from V and 4 bases from J, with 10 bases in between. Filled out from reference TRBV18 and TRBJ1-5, the complete variable domain reads NAGVMQNPRHLVRRRGQEARLRCSPMKGHSHVYWYRQLPEEGLKFMVYLQKENIIDESGMPKERFSAEFPKEGPSILRIQQVVRGDSAAYFCASSPLFSNQPQHFGDGTRLSIL.

The chain uses TRBV19 and TRBJ2-7; 13 bases line up with TRBD2. CDR1 LNHDA and CDR2 SQIVND come from the germline V gene (reference sequence). This CDR3 region has 15 residues. V lost 4 bases and J lost 9; bases outside the gene matches: 9. In DNA, the CDR3 is TGTGCCAGTAGTACCGGACTAGCGGGGGCCCAGGTGCAGTACTTC. Translated: CASSTGLAGAQVQYF.

The gene calls are TRBV11-2 and TRBJ2-1, with a possible D match to TRBD1 (6 bases). There are 14 residues in the CDR3. The V gene lost 5 bases and the J gene lost 4 bases, with 12 bases spanning the gap. The germline V gene has CDR1 SGHAT and CDR2 FQNNGV. DNA of the CDR3: TGTGCCAGCAGCCAATCGGGGACATACAATGAGCAGTTCTTC. Its translation: CASSQSGTYNEQFF.

The V gene is TRBV19, the J gene TRBJ2-7; 10 bases are shared with TRBD2. V was pared by 4 bases and J by 3 bases, with 12 bases of the junction left unmatched. From germline, CDR1 is LNHDA and CDR2 SQIVND (reference sequence). This CDR3 is 17 amino acids long. DNA of the CDR3: TGTGCCAGTAGTACTGGACTAGCGGAGACTAAGAGCTACGAGCAGTACTTC. Amino acids: CASSTGLAETKSYEQYF.

In nucleotides, the CDR3 is TGTGCCAGTAGTCCTCGGACTGGGAGCACAGATACGCAGTATTTT. This gives the protein CASSPRTGSTDTQYF. The V and J genes are TRBV19 and TRBJ2-3; D possibly corresponds to TRBD2 (5 bases). Trimming took off 5 bases at V and 0 bases at J, with 12 bases between the two ends. The CDR3 length is 15 residues. The germline CDR1 and CDR2 sequences are LNHDA and SQIVND (reference sequence).

This sequence joins TRBV15 and TRBJ2-5; 11 bases match TRBD2. This CDR3 is built from 17 residues. Germline CDR1 reads LNHNV; CDR2 reads YYDKDF (reference sequence). Germline trimming cut 2 bases from V and 0 bases from J; bases unmatched to any gene: 5. DNA for the CDR3: TGTGCCACCAGCAGAAAACTAGCGGGGGCGTACCAAGAGACCCAGTACTTC. Amino acid sequence: CATSRKLAGAYQETQYF.

The chain has TRBV10-3 and TRBJ2-7; maybe TRBD1 (5 bases). Trimming removed 3 bases at V and 5 bases at J, with 14 bases between. This CDR3 is built from 14 residues. Germline values: CDR1 ENHRY, CDR2 SYGVKD. The CDR3 is CAISELGAVNEQYF. In DNA form, the CDR3 reads TGTGCCATCAGTGAACTTGGGGCAGTGAACGAGCAGTACTTC.

This sequence joins TRBV28 and TRBJ2-5; possibly TRBD1 for D (5 bases). Germline CDR1 and CDR2: MDHEN and SYDVKM. V shed 6 bases and J shed 5 bases, with 13 bases lying between them. This CDR3 has 13 residues. The CDR3 DNA reads TGTGCCAGCAGCAGGGCACGTCGGGAGACCCAGTACTTC. Translation: CASSRARRETQYF.

CDR3 coding DNA: TGTGCCAGCAGTTCCCCGGGACAGGAAGCTTTCTTT. Amino acid sequence: CASSSPGQEAFF. The genes are TRBV6-5 and TRBJ1-1, with 7 bases that match TRBD1. This CDR3 region has 12 residues. Germline V gene lookup returns CDR1 MNHEY and CDR2 SVGAGI. V lost 4 bases, J lost 8 bases, and 4 bases stayed unmatched.

This chain joins TRBV7-2 and TRBJ2-7; 9 bases are shared with TRBD2. The CDR3 is 15 amino acids. Trimming took 2 bases from V and 2 from J; bases not matched to a gene: 4. CDR1 and CDR2 (germline): SGHTA, FQGNSA. As DNA, the CDR3 is TGTGCCAGCAGCTTATCCGGACTAGCGACCTACGAGCAGTACTTC. This sequence encodes CASSLSGLATYEQYF.

This chain connects TRBV27 to TRBJ2-5; no reliable D call. Trimming took 4 bases from V and 7 from J, leaving 13 bases between them. CDR3 size: 13 residues. The germline gives CDR1 MNHEY, CDR2 SMNVEV (reference sequence). The CDR3 protein is CASSSLLSRTQYF. DNA of the CDR3: TGTGCCAGCAGTTCCCTCCTATCGCGGACCCAGTACTTC.

The chain combines TRBV2 with TRBJ2-1, with 13 bases matching TRBD2. Trimming at V came to 9 bases and at J to 7 bases, leaving 6 bases not matched to a gene. This CDR3 is 14 amino acids long. Germline V gene lookup returns CDR1 SNHLY and CDR2 FYNNEI. CDR3 in DNA: TGTGCCAGTACTGTACTAGCGGGAGGGAATGAGCAGTTCTTC. Its protein is CASTVLAGGNEQFF.

This chain connects TRBV5-1 to TRBJ2-1; 10 nucleotides match TRBD1. The CDR3 is made up of 14 amino acids. V was pared by 2 bases and J by 7 bases, with 3 bases of the junction left unmatched. Germline V gene sequence: CDR1 SGHRS, CDR2 YFSETQ. CDR3 coding DNA: TGCGCCAGCAGCTTCGGGACAGGGGTAAATGAGCAGTTCTTC. This encodes CASSFGTGVNEQFF.

The chain employs TRBV30 and TRBJ1-4; D gene ambiguous. The CDR3 sequence is 12 residues long. V lost 2 bases and J lost 16, with 17 bases in between. Germline assignment: CDR1 GTSNPN and CDR2 SVGIG (reference sequence). The CDR3 DNA reads as TGTGCCTGGAGTTTGCCCCCGGGATCTTCGTTTTTT. It specifies CAWSLPPGSSFF.

The chain couples TRBV28 to TRBJ1-6; 7 nucleotides line up with TRBD1. The CDR3 is made up of 12 amino acids. Looked up from germline, CDR1 is MDHEN and CDR2 is SYDVKM. V was pared by 6 bases and J by 16 bases, with 9 bases of the junction left unmatched. The CDR3 loop is CASRPPDRALHF. In nucleotides, the CDR3 is TGTGCCAGCAGACCCCCAGACAGGGCGCTCCACTTT.

The V gene is TRBV6-1, the J gene TRBJ2-7; 10 bases agree with TRBD1. Trimming at V came to 7 bases and at J to 3 bases, leaving 6 bases not matched to a gene. This CDR3 has 14 amino acids. The germline CDR1 and CDR2 sequences are MNHNS and SASEGT. CDR3 coding DNA: TGTGCCAGCACCCTAGGACAGGGGGGCTACGAGCAGTACTTC. Encoded protein: CASTLGQGGYEQYF.

The chain couples TRBV5-4 to TRBJ2-1; tentative D call: TRBD2 (6 bases). Germline CDR1 SGHNT, CDR2 YYREEE (reference sequence). The CDR3 extends over 16 amino acids. V was trimmed by 5 bases and J by 3 bases, leaving 18 bases between them. This CDR3 reads CASSYGAGTFYNEQFF. CDR3 DNA sequence: TGTGCCAGCAGTTACGGGGCAGGGACTTTCTACAATGAGCAGTTCTTC.

This clone was seen once. The rearrangement links TRBV6-5 to TRBJ1-5; 10 positions match TRBD1. CDR3 length equals 14 residues. CDR1 and CDR2 (germline): MNHEY, SVGAGI. V lost 6 bases, J lost 7 bases, and 6 bases stayed unmatched. CDR3 region: CASRGTGDGQPQHF. In nucleotides, the CDR3 is TGTGCCAGCAGAGGGACAGGGGACGGACAGCCCCAGCATTTT.

CDR3 in amino acids: CASSPTFSYEQYF. CDR3 nucleotides: TGTGCCAGCTCGCCGACATTCTCCTACGAGCAGTACTTC. This rearrangement joins TRBV18 to TRBJ2-7; D uncertain. Germline V gene lookup returns CDR1 KGHSH and CDR2 LQKENI. The CDR3 is 13 amino acids. Trimming pared 6 bases from V and 0 bases from J, leaving 9 bases between.